This T cell receptor (beta chain) comes out of a study of cytomegalovirus exposure and HLA in healthy donors. Turning to the study itself: Samples from HLA-typed donors yielded 65 million to 85 million unique TCRs in an early data release. Whole-study findings and limits: The authors assumed roughly uniform sequencing depth across donors for presence/absence analyses. A later analysis showed HLA-associated TCR beta chains outstripping equally common others in clonal expansion. Altogether, 164 TCR beta chains were recorded as cytomegalovirus-associated.

Concerning this clone itself: Its antigen is not known.

In the PCR, 60 Vbeta and 13 Jbeta primers were used. TCRdb's table, derived via immunoSEQ multiplex PCR, lists solely in-frame clones and lacks some. This sample carries about 130,000 clones, over 50% of them seen once, and the ten largest clones take 1.5% to 2%. V trimming: 4 bases; J trimming: 0 bases; junction bases outside the gene matches: 4. This CDR3 contains 15 residues. Germline CDR1 is SGHTA and CDR2 is FQGTGA. This TCR was sampled from a human donor in good health. The rearrangement joins TRBV7-3 to TRBJ2-3; 7 bases are a match to TRBD2. Specimen: PBMCs. The CDR3 loop is CASSSQAGSTDTQYF. The CDR3 region has the DNA TGTGCCAGCAGCTCTCAAGCGGGAAGCACAGATACGCAGTATTTT.